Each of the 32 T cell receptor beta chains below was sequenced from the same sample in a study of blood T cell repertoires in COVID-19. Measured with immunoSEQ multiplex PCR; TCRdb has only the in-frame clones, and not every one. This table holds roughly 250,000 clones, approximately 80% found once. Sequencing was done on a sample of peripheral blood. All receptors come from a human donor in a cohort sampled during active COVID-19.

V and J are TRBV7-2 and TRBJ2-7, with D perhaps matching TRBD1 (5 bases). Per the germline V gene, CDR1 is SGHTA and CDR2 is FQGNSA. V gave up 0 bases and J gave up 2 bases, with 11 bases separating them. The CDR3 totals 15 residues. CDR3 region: CASSLAQGSTYEQYF. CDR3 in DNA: TGTGCCAGCAGCTTAGCGCAGGGTTCCACCTACGAGCAGTACTTC.

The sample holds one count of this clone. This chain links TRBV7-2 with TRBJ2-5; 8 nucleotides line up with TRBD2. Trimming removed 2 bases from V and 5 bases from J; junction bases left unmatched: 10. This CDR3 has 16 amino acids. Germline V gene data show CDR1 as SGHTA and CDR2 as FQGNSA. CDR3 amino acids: CASSLRGPGGRETQYF. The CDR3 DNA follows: TGTGCCAGCAGCTTACGTGGCCCGGGGGGGCGGGAGACCCAGTACTTC.

The CDR3 loop reads CASSRLPDTQYF. Here the CDR3 DNA reads TGTGCCAGCAGCCGCCTACCCGATACGCAGTATTTT. V usage is TRBV7-9 and J usage is TRBJ2-3; D remains unclear. This CDR3 comprises 12 residues. Trimming pared 5 bases from V and 6 bases from J, leaving 9 bases between. Germline CDR1 and CDR2: SEHNR and FQNEAQ (reference sequence).

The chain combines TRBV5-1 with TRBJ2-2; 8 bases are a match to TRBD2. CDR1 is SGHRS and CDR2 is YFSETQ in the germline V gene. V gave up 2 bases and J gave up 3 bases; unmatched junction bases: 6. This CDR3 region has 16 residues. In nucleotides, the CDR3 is TGCGCCAGCAGCTTCTTTACTAGCGGAGACACCGGGGAGCTGTTTTTT. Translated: CASSFFTSGDTGELFF.

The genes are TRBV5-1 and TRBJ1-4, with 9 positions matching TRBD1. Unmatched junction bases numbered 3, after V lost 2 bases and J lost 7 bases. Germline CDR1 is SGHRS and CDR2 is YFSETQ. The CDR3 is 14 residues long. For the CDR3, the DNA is TGCGCCAGCAGCTTCGGGACAGGGAGTGAAAAACTGTTTTTT. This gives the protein CASSFGTGSEKLFF.

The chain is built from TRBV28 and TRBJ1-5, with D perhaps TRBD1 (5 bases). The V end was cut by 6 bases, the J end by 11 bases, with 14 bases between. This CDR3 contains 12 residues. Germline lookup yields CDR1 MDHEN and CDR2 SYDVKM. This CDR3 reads CASRLGGGSQHF. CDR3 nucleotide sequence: TGTGCCAGCAGACTCGGGGGAGGATCCCAGCATTTT.

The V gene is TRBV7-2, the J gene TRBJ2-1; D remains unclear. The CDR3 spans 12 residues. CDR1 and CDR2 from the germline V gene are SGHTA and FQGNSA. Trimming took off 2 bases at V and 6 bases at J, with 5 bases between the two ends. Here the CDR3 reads CASSLLSNEQFF. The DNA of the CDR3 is TGTGCCAGCAGCTTACTAAGCAATGAGCAGTTCTTC. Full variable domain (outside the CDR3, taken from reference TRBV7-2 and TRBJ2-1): GAGVSQSPSNKVTEKGKDVELRCDPISGHTALYWYRQSLGQGLEFLIYFQGNSAPDKSGLPSDRFSAERTGGSVSTLTIQRTQQEDSAVYLCASSLLSNEQFFGPGTRLTVL.

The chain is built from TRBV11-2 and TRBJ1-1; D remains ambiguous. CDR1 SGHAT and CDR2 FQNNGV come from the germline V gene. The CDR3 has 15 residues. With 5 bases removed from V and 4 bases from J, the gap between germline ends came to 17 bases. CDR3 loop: CASSPSWQSLTEAFF. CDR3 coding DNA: TGTGCCAGCAGCCCATCATGGCAATCCCTCACTGAAGCTTTCTTT.

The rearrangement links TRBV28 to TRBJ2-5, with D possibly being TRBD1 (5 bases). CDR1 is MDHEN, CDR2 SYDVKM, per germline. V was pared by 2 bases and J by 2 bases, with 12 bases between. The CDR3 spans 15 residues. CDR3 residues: CASSLVGQIQETQYF. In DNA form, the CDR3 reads TGTGCCAGCAGTTTAGTTGGACAAATACAAGAGACCCAGTACTTC. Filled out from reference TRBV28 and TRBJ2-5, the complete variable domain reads DVKVTQSSRYLVKRTGEKVFLECVQDMDHENMFWYRQDPGLGLRLIYFSYDVKMKEKGDIPEGYSVSREKKERFSLILESASTNQTSMYLCASSLVGQIQETQYFGPGTRLLVL.

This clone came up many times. CDR3 nucleotides: TGTGCCAGCAAGACACAGGGGGGAAGAAACACCATATATTTT. It encodes CASKTQGGRNTIYF. This chain links TRBV6-5 with TRBJ1-3, with 8 nucleotides matching TRBD1. The germline CDR1 and CDR2 sequences are MNHEY and SVGAGI. The CDR3 length is 14 residues. V shed 7 bases and J 5 bases; nucleotides not matched to a gene: 7.

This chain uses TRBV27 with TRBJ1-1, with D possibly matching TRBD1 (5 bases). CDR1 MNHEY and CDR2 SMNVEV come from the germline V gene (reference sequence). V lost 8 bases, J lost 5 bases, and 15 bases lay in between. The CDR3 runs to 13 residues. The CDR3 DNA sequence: TGTGCCAGCCAGGGTCGACTGGGGACTGAAGCTTTCTTT. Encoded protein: CASQGRLGTEAFF.

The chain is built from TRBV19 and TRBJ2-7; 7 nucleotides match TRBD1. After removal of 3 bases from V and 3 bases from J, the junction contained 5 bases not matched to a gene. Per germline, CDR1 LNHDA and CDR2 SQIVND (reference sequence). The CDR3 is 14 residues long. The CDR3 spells CASSIRGQNYEQYF. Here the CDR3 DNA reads TGTGCCAGTAGTATTCGGGGACAGAACTACGAGCAGTACTTC.

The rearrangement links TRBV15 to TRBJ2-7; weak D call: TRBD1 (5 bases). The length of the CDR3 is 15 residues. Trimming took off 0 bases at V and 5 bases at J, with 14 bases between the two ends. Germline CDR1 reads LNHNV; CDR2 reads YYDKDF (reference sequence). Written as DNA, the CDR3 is TGTGCCACCAGCAGAGATGGGCAGGGTCAGGACGAGCAGTACTTC. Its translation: CATSRDGQGQDEQYF.

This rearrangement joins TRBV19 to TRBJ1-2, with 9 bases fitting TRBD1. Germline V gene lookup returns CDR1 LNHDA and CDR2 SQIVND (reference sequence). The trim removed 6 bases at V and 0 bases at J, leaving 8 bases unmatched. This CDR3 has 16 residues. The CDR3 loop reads CASRLPGTGTNYGYTF. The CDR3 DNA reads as TGTGCCAGTAGGCTACCCGGGACAGGGACTAACTATGGCTACACCTTC.

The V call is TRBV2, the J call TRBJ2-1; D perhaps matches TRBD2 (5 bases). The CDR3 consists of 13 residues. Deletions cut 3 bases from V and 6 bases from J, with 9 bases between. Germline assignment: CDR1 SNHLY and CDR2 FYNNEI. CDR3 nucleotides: TGTGCCAGCAGTGATTCAGCGGTCAATGAGCAGTTCTTC. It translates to CASSDSAVNEQFF.

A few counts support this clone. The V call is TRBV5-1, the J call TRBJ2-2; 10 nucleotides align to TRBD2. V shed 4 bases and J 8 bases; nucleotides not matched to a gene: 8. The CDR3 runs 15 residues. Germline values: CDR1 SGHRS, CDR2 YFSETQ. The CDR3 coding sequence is TGCGCCAGCAGCCAAACTAGCGGGGCCCTAGGGGAGCTGTTTTTT. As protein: CASSQTSGALGELFF.

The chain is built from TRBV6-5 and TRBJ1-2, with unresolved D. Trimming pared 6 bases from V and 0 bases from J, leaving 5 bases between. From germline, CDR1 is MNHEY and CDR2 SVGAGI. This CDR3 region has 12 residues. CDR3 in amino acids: CASSRSNYGYTF. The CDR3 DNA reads TGTGCCAGCAGCAGGTCTAACTATGGCTACACCTTC.

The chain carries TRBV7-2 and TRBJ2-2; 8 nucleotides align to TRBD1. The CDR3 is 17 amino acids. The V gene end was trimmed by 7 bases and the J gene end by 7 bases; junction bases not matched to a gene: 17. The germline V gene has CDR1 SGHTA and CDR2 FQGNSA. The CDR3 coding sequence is TGTGCCAGCACCCCCTTGGGCAGGGGGCGTGCCGGCGGGGAGCTGTTTTTT. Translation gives CASTPLGRGRAGGELFF.

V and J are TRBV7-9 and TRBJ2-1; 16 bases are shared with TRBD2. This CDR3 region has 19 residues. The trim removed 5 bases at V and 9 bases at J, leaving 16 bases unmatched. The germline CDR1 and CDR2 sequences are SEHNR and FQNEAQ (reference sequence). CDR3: CASSPKDGQGTSGRGEQFF. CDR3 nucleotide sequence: TGTGCCAGCAGCCCTAAAGACGGACAGGGGACTAGCGGGAGGGGTGAGCAGTTCTTC.

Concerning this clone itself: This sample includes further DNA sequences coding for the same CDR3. The CDR3 DNA reads TGCGCCAGCAGCTTGGCTGTTAGCTCCTACAATGAGCAGTTCTTC. Protein product: CASSLAVSSYNEQFF. The gene calls are TRBV5-1 and TRBJ2-1, with D unresolved. V was shortened by 0 bases and J by 0 bases, with 7 bases between the two germline ends. From germline, CDR1 is SGHRS and CDR2 YFSETQ. The CDR3 consists of 15 residues. Together with reference TRBV5-1 and TRBJ2-1, the CDR3 gives the full variable domain: KAGVTQTPRYLIKTRGQQVTLSCSPISGHRSVSWYQQTPGQGLQFLFEYFSETQRNKGNFPGRFSGRQFSNSRSEMNVSTLELGDSALYLCASSLAVSSYNEQFFGPGTRLTVL.

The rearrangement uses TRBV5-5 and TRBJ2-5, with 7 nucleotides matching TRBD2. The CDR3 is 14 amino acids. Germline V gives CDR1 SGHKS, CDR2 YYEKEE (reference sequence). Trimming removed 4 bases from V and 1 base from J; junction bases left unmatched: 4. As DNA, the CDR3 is TGTGCCAGCAGCGGGAGGGACGGCCAAGAGACCCAGTACTTC. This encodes CASSGRDGQETQYF.

The CDR3 DNA is TGTGCCAGCAGCGCGGGGACCCCAGGATATTCACCCCTCCACTTT. Translated, it gives CASSAGTPGYSPLHF. This rearrangement joins TRBV7-9 to TRBJ1-6; tentative D call: TRBD1 (5 bases). This CDR3 spans 15 amino acids. Germline CDR1 reads SEHNR; CDR2 reads FQNEAQ (reference sequence). Trimming removed 5 bases at V and 8 bases at J, with 16 bases between.

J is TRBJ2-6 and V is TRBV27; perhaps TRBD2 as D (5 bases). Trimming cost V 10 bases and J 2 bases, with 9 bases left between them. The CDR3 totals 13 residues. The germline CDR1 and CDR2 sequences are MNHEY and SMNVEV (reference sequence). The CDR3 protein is CATLGAGANVLTF. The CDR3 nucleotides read TGTGCCACCCTCGGGGCTGGGGCCAACGTCCTGACTTTC.

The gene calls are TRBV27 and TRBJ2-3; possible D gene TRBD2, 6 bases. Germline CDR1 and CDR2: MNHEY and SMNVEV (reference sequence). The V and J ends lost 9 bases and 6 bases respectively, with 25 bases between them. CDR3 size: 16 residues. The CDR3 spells CASSRAGPNAVDTQYF. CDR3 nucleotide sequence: TGTGCCAGTTCGAGGGCGGGGCCCAACGCAGTGGATACGCAGTATTTT.

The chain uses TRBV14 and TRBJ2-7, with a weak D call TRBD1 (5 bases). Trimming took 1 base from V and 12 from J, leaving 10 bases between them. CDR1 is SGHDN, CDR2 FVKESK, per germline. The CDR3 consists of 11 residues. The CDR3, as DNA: TGTGCCAGCAGCCAAGGGGGCAGGATGTACTTC. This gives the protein CASSQGGRMYF.

The DNA of the CDR3 is TGTGCCAGCAGTGAACAGGGGGCGATCTATGGCTACACCTTC. This gives the protein CASSEQGAIYGYTF. This chain joins TRBV6-1 and TRBJ1-2; TRBD1 matches at 8 bases. The CDR3 is 14 amino acids. Germline trimming cut 2 bases from V and 4 bases from J; bases unmatched to any gene: 3. The V gene's germline CDR1 is MNHNS and CDR2 SASEGT.

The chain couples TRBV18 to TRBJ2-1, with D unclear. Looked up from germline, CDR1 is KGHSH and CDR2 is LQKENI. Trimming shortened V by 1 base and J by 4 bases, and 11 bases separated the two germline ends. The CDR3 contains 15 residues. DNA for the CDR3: TGTGCCAGCTCACCACGGCTCCGTCAGTACAATGAGCAGTTCTTC. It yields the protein CASSPRLRQYNEQFF.

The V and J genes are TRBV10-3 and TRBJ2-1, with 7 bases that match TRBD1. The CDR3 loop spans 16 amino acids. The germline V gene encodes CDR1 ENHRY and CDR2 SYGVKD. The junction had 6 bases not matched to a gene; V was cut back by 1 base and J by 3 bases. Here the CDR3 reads CAISELTGQLYNEQFF. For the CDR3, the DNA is TGTGCCATCAGTGAGTTGACGGGACAGCTCTACAATGAGCAGTTCTTC.

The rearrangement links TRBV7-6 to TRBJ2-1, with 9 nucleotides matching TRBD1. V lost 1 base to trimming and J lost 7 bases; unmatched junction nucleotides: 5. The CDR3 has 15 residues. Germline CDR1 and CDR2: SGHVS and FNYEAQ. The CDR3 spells CASSLGRDRANEQFF. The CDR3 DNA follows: TGTGCCAGCAGCTTAGGTCGGGACAGGGCGAATGAGCAGTTCTTC.

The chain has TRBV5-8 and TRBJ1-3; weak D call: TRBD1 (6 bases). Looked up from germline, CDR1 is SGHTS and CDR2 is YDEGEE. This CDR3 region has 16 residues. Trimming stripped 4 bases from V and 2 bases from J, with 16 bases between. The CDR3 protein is CASSQVLRGTGNTIYF. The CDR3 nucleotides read TGTGCCAGCAGCCAAGTGCTCAGGGGTACTGGAAACACCATATATTTT.

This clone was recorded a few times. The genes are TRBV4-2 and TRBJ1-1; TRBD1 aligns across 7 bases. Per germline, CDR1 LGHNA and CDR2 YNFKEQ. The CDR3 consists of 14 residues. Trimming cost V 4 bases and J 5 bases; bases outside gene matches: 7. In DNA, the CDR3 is TGTGCCAGCAGCCCGCAGGGGGAAACGACTGAAGCTTTCTTT. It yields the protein CASSPQGETTEAFF.

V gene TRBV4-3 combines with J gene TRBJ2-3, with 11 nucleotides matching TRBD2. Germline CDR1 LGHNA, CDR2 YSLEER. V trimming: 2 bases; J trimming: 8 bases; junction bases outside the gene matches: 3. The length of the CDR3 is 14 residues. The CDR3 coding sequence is TGCGCCAGCAGCCAACCCGGGACTAGCGGTACGCAGTATTTT. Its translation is CASSQPGTSGTQYF.